Below are 21 T cell receptor beta chains sequenced from a single sample in a study of T cell repertoires in cytomegalovirus infection. No cognate antigen is known for these TCRs. Each CDR3 protein is one row after TCRdb ran MiXCR on the reads. The sample has 150,000 to 200,000 distinct CDR3 sequences, about 20% seen once. This specimen was CD8+ T cells from cultured PBMCs, taken from culture after CMV antigen stimulation. These receptors all come from a human donor in good health (CMV status not recorded). Some clones in this sample may be carry-over from other donors' samples.

V gene TRBV4-1 combines with J gene TRBJ2-2; maybe TRBD1 (5 bases). The CDR3 has 16 residues. V dropped 1 base and J dropped 3 bases, with 12 bases sitting between them. Germline CDR1 is MGHRA and CDR2 is YSYEKL. The CDR3 protein is CASSQGPLGHTGELFF. The CDR3 DNA reads TGCGCCAGCAGCCAAGGGCCGCTGGGGCACACCGGGGAGCTGTTTTTT.

CDR3 residues: CASSLREGRSYEQYF. Here the CDR3 DNA reads TGTGCCAGCAGCTTACGAGAGGGTAGATCCTACGAGCAGTACTTC. The rearrangement joins TRBV7-6 to TRBJ2-7; possibly TRBD2 for D (5 bases). The CDR3 totals 15 residues. Per the germline V gene, CDR1 is SGHVS and CDR2 is FNYEAQ. With 2 bases removed from V and 1 base from J, the gap between germline ends came to 12 bases. Filled out from reference TRBV7-6 and TRBJ2-7, the complete variable domain reads GAGVSQSPRYKVTKRGQDVALRCDPISGHVSLYWYRQALGQGPEFLTYFNYEAQQDKSGLPNDRFSAERPEGSISTLTIQRTEQRDSAMYRCASSLREGRSYEQYFGPGTRLTVT.

The chain couples TRBV4-1 to TRBJ2-7; a possible D gene is TRBD1 (6 bases). Trimming pared 0 bases from V and 3 bases from J, leaving 12 bases between. Germline V CDR1 and CDR2: MGHRA, YSYEKL. The CDR3 spans 15 residues. The CDR3 region is CASSQDAQGYYEQYF. CDR3 in DNA: TGCGCCAGCAGCCAAGATGCACAGGGCTACTACGAGCAGTACTTC.

A few counts support this clonotype. The rearrangement uses TRBV12-3 or TRBV12-4 and TRBJ2-1, with a weak D call TRBD2 (6 bases). The CDR3 has 16 amino acids. The V gene lost 5 bases and the J gene lost 7 bases, with 21 bases spanning the gap. The DNA for the CDR3 is TGTGCCAGCAGTCCCCTAGGTGGGGGGACTCAAAATGAGCAGTTCTTC. Encoded protein: CASSPLGGGTQNEQFF.

This sequence joins TRBV12-3 or TRBV12-4 and TRBJ2-3; D is unclear. V was cut by 4 bases and J by 2 bases, with 4 bases left in between. The CDR3 is 12 residues long. The DNA of the CDR3 is TGTGCCAGCAGTTCCTTCACAGATACGCAGTATTTT. Translated: CASSSFTDTQYF.

This clonotype was observed a few times. J is TRBJ1-5 and V is TRBV15, with 7 positions matching TRBD1. V lost 5 bases and J lost 1; bases outside the gene matches: 5. Germline V gene data show CDR1 as LNHNV and CDR2 as YYDKDF (reference sequence). The CDR3 consists of 15 residues. CDR3 in amino acids: CATSPDRASNQPQHF. CDR3 nucleotides: TGTGCCACCAGCCCCGACAGGGCGAGCAATCAGCCCCAGCATTTT.

This clonotype showed up just a few times. The genes are TRBV10-3 and TRBJ1-2, with a tentative D call TRBD1 (6 bases). This CDR3 has 15 residues. V was shortened by 4 bases and J by 4 bases, with 16 bases between the two germline ends. CDR1 ENHRY and CDR2 SYGVKD come from the germline V gene. CDR3 sequence reads: CAISGDNQTGYGYTF. The CDR3, as DNA: TGTGCCATCAGTGGGGACAACCAAACGGGCTATGGCTACACCTTC.

The chain couples TRBV7-6 to TRBJ2-2; D may be TRBD2 (6 bases). This CDR3 has 15 amino acids. The germline CDR1 and CDR2 sequences are SGHVS and FNYEAQ. Trimming pared 6 bases from V and 2 bases from J, leaving 13 bases between. The CDR3 loop reads CASSPRGLNTGELFF. The CDR3 coding sequence is TGTGCCAGCAGTCCGAGGGGACTTAACACCGGGGAGCTGTTTTTT.

The V call is TRBV4-3, the J call TRBJ1-1; D gene unclear. Per germline, CDR1 LGHNA and CDR2 YSLEER. Trimming pared 0 bases from V and 0 bases from J, leaving 17 bases between. This CDR3 comprises 18 residues. CDR3 in amino acids: CASSQDWSGGPMNTEAFF. In nucleotides, the CDR3 is TGCGCCAGCAGCCAAGATTGGAGCGGCGGACCGATGAACACTGAAGCTTTCTTT.

This clonotype turned up a few times. The chain combines TRBV7-2 with TRBJ2-7, with 10 positions matching TRBD2. The germline gives CDR1 SGHTA, CDR2 FQGNSA. Trimming at V came to 0 bases and at J to 3 bases, leaving 5 bases not matched to a gene. This CDR3 spans 16 amino acids. In nucleotides, the CDR3 is TGTGCCAGCAGCTTAGCGCTAAGCGGGGGGGACTACGAGCAGTACTTC. This codes for CASSLALSGGDYEQYF. Based on the CDR3 plus reference TRBV7-2 and TRBJ2-7, the full variable domain is GAGVSQSPSNKVTEKGKDVELRCDPISGHTALYWYRQSLGQGLEFLIYFQGNSAPDKSGLPSDRFSAERTGGSVSTLTIQRTQQEDSAVYLCASSLALSGGDYEQYFGPGTRLTVT.

The table lists this clonotype with a count of one. This rearrangement joins TRBV11-2 to TRBJ2-5, with D unclear. The CDR3 contains 14 residues. Germline CDR1 and CDR2: SGHAT and FQNNGV. V was cut by 5 bases and J by 5 bases, with 15 bases left in between. As DNA, the CDR3 is TGTGCCAGCAGCCTTAATCGCCTTACGGAGACCCAGTACTTC. This translates into CASSLNRLTETQYF.

The CDR3 region is CASSFREVGRTEAFF. DNA for the CDR3: TGTGCCAGCAGTTTTCGTGAGGTTGGGAGGACTGAAGCTTTCTTT. This rearrangement joins TRBV28 to TRBJ1-1, with no clear D. The CDR3 sequence is 15 residues long. Per germline, CDR1 MDHEN and CDR2 SYDVKM. The V gene lost 3 bases and the J gene lost 5 bases, with 16 bases spanning the gap.

This clonotype was found a few times. The V call is TRBV7-2, the J call TRBJ2-1; 9 bases align to TRBD2. The germline V gene encodes CDR1 SGHTA and CDR2 FQGNSA. The V segment lost 6 bases and the J segment 4 bases; nucleotides outside the gene matches: 7. CDR3 length equals 15 residues. In nucleotides, the CDR3 is TGTGCCAGCAGACTCACTAGCGGGCTTTACAATGAGCAGTTCTTC. It codes for CASRLTSGLYNEQFF.

This clonotype was found a few times. This chain links TRBV7-9 with TRBJ1-2; D not resolved. Between the trimmed V and J ends, which lost 1 base and 0 bases, there was a span of 9 bases. The CDR3 extends over 15 amino acids. CDR1 and CDR2 from the germline V gene are SEHNR and FQNEAQ (reference sequence). The CDR3 region is CASSLETKANYGYTF. Here the CDR3 DNA reads TGTGCCAGCAGCTTAGAGACAAAAGCTAACTATGGCTACACCTTC.

This sequence joins TRBV7-9 and TRBJ2-1, with a weak D call TRBD2 (7 bases). Germline V gene sequence: CDR1 SEHNR, CDR2 FQNEAQ (reference sequence). The CDR3 loop spans 14 amino acids. Trimming left V 6 bases short and J 6 bases short, with 15 bases between. The CDR3 DNA reads TGTGCCAGCAGTCGCGTAGGGGGGGCCAATGAGCAGTTCTTC. Translated: CASSRVGGANEQFF.

The genes are TRBV19 and TRBJ2-7; the D is unclear. The length of the CDR3 is 15 residues. V was trimmed by 5 bases and J by 4 bases, leaving 18 bases between them. Germline V lookup: CDR1 LNHDA, CDR2 SQIVND (reference sequence). The CDR3 loop is CASSAYRVPQYEQYF. The CDR3 bases are TGTGCCAGTAGTGCCTACAGAGTTCCCCAATACGAGCAGTACTTC.

V gene TRBV6-5 combines with J gene TRBJ2-3, with 13 bases fitting TRBD2. CDR3 length: 19 amino acids. V was pared by 0 bases and J by 2 bases, with 8 bases of the junction left unmatched. Per germline, CDR1 MNHEY and CDR2 SVGAGI. The CDR3 DNA sequence: TGTGCCAGCAGTTACTCGATACTAGCGGGGGGGCGAGTCACAGATACGCAGTATTTT. Amino acid sequence: CASSYSILAGGRVTDTQYF.

This clonotype was seen at least ten times. The V and J genes are TRBV11-2 and TRBJ2-1; 11 bases agree with TRBD2. The CDR3 totals 15 residues. CDR1 SGHAT and CDR2 FQNNGV come from the germline V gene. The V and J ends lost 5 bases and 5 bases, in that order; junction bases with no gene match: 5. The CDR3 sequence is CASSQTSGAHNEQFF. The CDR3 DNA reads TGTGCCAGCAGCCAGACTAGCGGGGCCCACAATGAGCAGTTCTTC.

This clonotype was seen more than once but under ten times. The chain recombines TRBV6-6 with TRBJ2-1; 10 bases map to TRBD2. Germline V gene lookup returns CDR1 MNHNY and CDR2 SVGAGI (reference sequence). The CDR3 loop spans 17 amino acids. With V trimmed by 11 bases and J by 0 bases, 13 bases remained unmatched. CDR3 protein: CAARLAGLVSSYNEQFF. DNA of the CDR3: TGTGCCGCCCGACTAGCGGGTTTGGTGAGCTCCTACAATGAGCAGTTCTTC.

This clonotype was detected only a few times. The chain recombines TRBV19 with TRBJ2-7; weak D call: TRBD2 (6 bases). The V and J ends lost 8 bases and 7 bases respectively, with 18 bases between them. This CDR3 region has 13 residues. Germline loops: CDR1 LNHDA, CDR2 SQIVND (reference sequence). CDR3 nucleotide sequence: TGTGCCAGTGCCCCTAGCCCAGGAGGGGAGCAGTACTTC. It encodes CASAPSPGGEQYF. Full variable domain (missing parts from reference TRBV19 and TRBJ2-7): DGGITQSPKYLFRKEGQNVTLSCEQNLNHDAMYWYRQDPGQGLRLIYYSQIVNDFQKGDIAEGYSVSREKKESFPLTVTSAQKNPTAFYLCASAPSPGGEQYFGPGTRLTVT.

V is TRBV6-2 or TRBV6-3 and J is TRBJ1-5, with D maybe TRBD1 (6 bases). Germline-derived CDR1 and CDR2 are MNHEY and SVGEGT. The CDR3 runs to 14 residues. The V and J ends lost 10 bases and 3 bases respectively, with 16 bases between them. The chain's CDR3 is CATRPTGYNQPQHF. The CDR3 coding sequence is TGTGCCACCCGCCCAACAGGGTACAATCAGCCCCAGCATTTT.